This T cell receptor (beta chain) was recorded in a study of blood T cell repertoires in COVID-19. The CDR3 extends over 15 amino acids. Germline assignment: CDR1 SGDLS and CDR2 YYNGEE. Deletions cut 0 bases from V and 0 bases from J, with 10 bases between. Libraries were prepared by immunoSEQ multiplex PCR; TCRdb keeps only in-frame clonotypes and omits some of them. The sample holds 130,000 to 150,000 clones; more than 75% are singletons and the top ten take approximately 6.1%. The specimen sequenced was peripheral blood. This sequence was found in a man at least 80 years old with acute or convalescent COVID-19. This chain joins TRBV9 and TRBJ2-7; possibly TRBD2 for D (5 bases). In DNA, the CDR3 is TGTGCCAGCAGCGTAGACGGGATCGGCTCCTACGAGCAGTACTTC. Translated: CASSVDGIGSYEQYF.